The next 13 T cell receptor beta chains were all read from a single sample in a study of cytomegalovirus exposure and HLA in healthy donors. This PCR relied on a set of 60 Vbeta primers and 13 Jbeta primers. Measured with immunoSEQ multiplex PCR; TCRdb has only the in-frame clones, and not every one. This sample carries 150,000 to 200,000 clones, 85% of them seen once, and the ten largest clones take 1%. Specimen: PBMCs. The receptors here all came from a boy between 2 and 15 years old in good health and CMV-seronegative.

The chain couples TRBV9 to TRBJ1-1; tentative D call: TRBD1 (5 bases). Trimming cost V 0 bases and J 5 bases, with 20 bases left between them. CDR1 and CDR2 (germline): SGDLS, YYNGEE. The CDR3 covers 17 residues. CDR3 protein: CASSVDGQGGVRTEAFF. DNA for the CDR3: TGTGCCAGCAGCGTAGATGGTCAGGGAGGAGTAAGAACTGAAGCTTTCTTT.

V is TRBV7-9 and J is TRBJ2-5; the match to TRBD2 covers 11 bases. CDR3 length: 19 amino acids. The germline V gene encodes CDR1 SEHNR and CDR2 FQNEAQ (reference sequence). J was trimmed by 4 bases and V by 5 bases; bases with no gene match: 18. The CDR3: CASSLDPPGLAADRETQYF. The CDR3 DNA reads as TGTGCCAGCAGCCTGGATCCTCCGGGACTAGCGGCTGATCGAGAGACCCAGTACTTC.

The gene calls are TRBV27 and TRBJ2-7, with D uncertain. Germline CDR1 reads MNHEY; CDR2 reads SMNVEV (reference sequence). CDR3 size: 14 residues. The V end was cut by 0 bases, the J end by 1 base, with 7 bases between. CDR3 in DNA: TGTGCCAGCAGTTTATCCCCAGGATCCTACGAGCAGTACTTC. Its translation: CASSLSPGSYEQYF.

The chain recombines TRBV29-1 with TRBJ2-2; TRBD2 is a possible D gene (6 bases). The CDR3 is made up of 13 amino acids. Per the germline V gene, CDR1 is SQVTM and CDR2 is ANQGSEA. The V and J ends lost 6 bases and 10 bases respectively, with 18 bases between them. The CDR3 DNA sequence: TGCAGCGTCGCTGGGGACTCCCCGCTGGAGCTGTTTTTT. Encoded protein: CSVAGDSPLELFF.

This chain's CDR3 is CASSSGAAYSNQPQHF. CDR3 sequence (DNA): TGTGCCAGCAGCTCAGGGGCGGCTTATAGCAATCAGCCCCAGCATTTT. The chain links TRBV7-2 to TRBJ1-5, with D perhaps TRBD1 (6 bases). The CDR3 runs 16 residues. Germline CDR1 is SGHTA and CDR2 is FQGNSA. V gave up 4 bases and J gave up 0 bases, with 13 bases separating them. The variable domain in full, completed from reference TRBV7-2 and TRBJ1-5, reads GAGVSQSPSNKVTEKGKDVELRCDPISGHTALYWYRQSLGQGLEFLIYFQGNSAPDKSGLPSDRFSAERTGGSVSTLTIQRTQQEDSAVYLCASSSGAAYSNQPQHFGDGTRLSIL.

This chain connects TRBV7-3 to TRBJ2-2; TRBD2 aligns across 13 bases. The CDR3 extends over 18 amino acids. V lost 2 bases, J lost 1 base, and 4 bases stayed unmatched. Germline CDR1 reads SGHTA; CDR2 reads FQGTGA. In nucleotides, the CDR3 is TGTGCCAGCAGCTTAGGGGGACTAGCGGGGATGAACACCGGGGAGCTGTTTTTT. Residues: CASSLGGLAGMNTGELFF.

The rearrangement links TRBV19 to TRBJ2-1; 7 nucleotides match TRBD1. From germline, CDR1 is LNHDA and CDR2 SQIVND (reference sequence). Trimming at V came to 3 bases and at J to 5 bases, leaving 7 bases not matched to a gene. This CDR3 is 15 amino acids long. CDR3 sequence: CASSILTGSNNEQFF. In nucleotides, the CDR3 is TGTGCCAGTAGTATTTTGACAGGGTCAAACAATGAGCAGTTCTTC. Drawing the rest from reference TRBV19 and TRBJ2-1, the complete variable domain is DGGITQSPKYLFRKEGQNVTLSCEQNLNHDAMYWYRQDPGQGLRLIYYSQIVNDFQKGDIAEGYSVSREKKESFPLTVTSAQKNPTAFYLCASSILTGSNNEQFFGPGTRLTVL.

This chain connects TRBV5-1 to TRBJ2-7; TRBD2 matches at 11 bases. The germline V gene encodes CDR1 SGHRS and CDR2 YFSETQ. V shed 5 bases and J 3 bases; nucleotides not matched to a gene: 13. CDR3 size: 17 residues. CDR3 sequence (DNA): TGCGCCAGCAGGGCCCTACTAGCGGGAGAGCGAAACTACGAGCAGTACTTC. Translation gives CASRALLAGERNYEQYF.

CDR3 loop: CASSSRQTDTQYF. In DNA form, the CDR3 reads TGTGCCAGCAGCTCCCGACAGACAGATACGCAGTATTTT. The gene calls are TRBV7-2 and TRBJ2-3; TRBD1 is a possible D gene (5 bases). Deletions cut 4 bases from V and 3 bases from J, with 8 bases between. The CDR3 is 13 residues long. CDR1 SGHTA and CDR2 FQGNSA come from the germline V gene.

The rearrangement joins TRBV19 to TRBJ2-6, with TRBD2 matching over 13 bases. Trimming at V came to 4 bases and at J to 4 bases, leaving 7 bases not matched to a gene. Germline V CDR1 and CDR2: LNHDA, SQIVND (reference sequence). This CDR3 contains 18 residues. The CDR3 spells CASSSEGTSGTGANVLTF. As DNA, the CDR3 is TGTGCCAGTAGTAGCGAAGGGACTAGCGGGACAGGGGCCAACGTCCTGACTTTC.

CDR3 sequence: CASSPIDVTGDETEAFF. CDR3 coding DNA: TGTGCCAGCAGCCCGATCGACGTGACAGGGGATGAAACTGAAGCTTTCTTT. The rearrangement links TRBV7-8 to TRBJ1-1, with 8 bases lining up with TRBD1. V lost 5 bases to trimming and J lost 5 bases; unmatched junction nucleotides: 16. The CDR3 runs to 17 residues. Per germline, CDR1 SGHVS and CDR2 FQNEAQ.

This clone appeared a few times. The chain carries TRBV19 and TRBJ1-5, with no clear D. Germline V CDR1 and CDR2: LNHDA, SQIVND (reference sequence). This CDR3 is 13 amino acids long. V was clipped by 2 bases and J by 6 bases, with 8 bases between them. The CDR3 nucleotides are TGTGCCAGTAGTATAAACGGTTTTCAGCCCCAGCATTTT. This gives the protein CASSINGFQPQHF. Combining the CDR3 with reference TRBV19 and TRBJ1-5 gives the whole variable domain DGGITQSPKYLFRKEGQNVTLSCEQNLNHDAMYWYRQDPGQGLRLIYYSQIVNDFQKGDIAEGYSVSREKKESFPLTVTSAQKNPTAFYLCASSINGFQPQHFGDGTRLSIL.

The chain has TRBV6-1 and TRBJ2-4, with a tentative D call TRBD2 (5 bases). CDR1 is MNHNS, CDR2 SASEGT, per germline. V was clipped by 6 bases and J by 6 bases, with 18 bases between them. This CDR3 comprises 15 residues. The CDR3 sequence is CASSERDWGINIQYF. The CDR3 region has the DNA TGTGCCAGCAGCGAACGGGATTGGGGAATAAACATTCAGTACTTC.